Included here is one TCR beta chain sequence, with context. This entry is derived from a study of cytomegalovirus exposure and HLA in healthy donors. V gave up 0 bases and J gave up 0 bases, with 17 bases separating them. Germline CDR1 is MRHNA and CDR2 is SNTAGT. CDR3 length: 18 residues. Researchers ran the PCR with 60 Vbeta and 13 Jbeta primers. Assay: immunoSEQ multiplex PCR; the TCRdb copy retains only in-frame clones and omits some. The sample contains about 140,000 clones, approximately 80% of which appear only once. J is TRBJ1-1 and V is TRBV6-4; D might be TRBD1 (5 bases). This TCR derives from a middle-aged man in good health and CMV-seronegative. The sequenced sample consisted of PBMCs. The CDR3 coding sequence is TGTGCCAGCAGTGACTCGGCCAAGGGGCCGGTGCTGAACACTGAAGCTTTCTTT. It encodes CASSDSAKGPVLNTEAFF.